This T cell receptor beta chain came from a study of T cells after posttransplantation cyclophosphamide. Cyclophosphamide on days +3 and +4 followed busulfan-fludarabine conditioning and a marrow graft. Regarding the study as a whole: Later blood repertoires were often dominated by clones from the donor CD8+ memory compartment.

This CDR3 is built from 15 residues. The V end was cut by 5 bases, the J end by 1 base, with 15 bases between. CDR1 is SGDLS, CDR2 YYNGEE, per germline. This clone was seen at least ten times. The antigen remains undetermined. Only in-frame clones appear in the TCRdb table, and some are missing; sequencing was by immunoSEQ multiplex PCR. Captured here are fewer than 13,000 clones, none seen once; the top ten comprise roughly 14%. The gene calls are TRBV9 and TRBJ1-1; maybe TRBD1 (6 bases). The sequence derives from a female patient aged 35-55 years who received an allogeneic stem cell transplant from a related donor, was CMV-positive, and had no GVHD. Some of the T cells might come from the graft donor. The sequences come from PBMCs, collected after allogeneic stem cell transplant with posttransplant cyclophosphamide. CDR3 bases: TGTGCCAGCAGTCGCCCGGGGGGCCCGAACACTGAAGCTTTCTTT. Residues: CASSRPGGPNTEAFF.